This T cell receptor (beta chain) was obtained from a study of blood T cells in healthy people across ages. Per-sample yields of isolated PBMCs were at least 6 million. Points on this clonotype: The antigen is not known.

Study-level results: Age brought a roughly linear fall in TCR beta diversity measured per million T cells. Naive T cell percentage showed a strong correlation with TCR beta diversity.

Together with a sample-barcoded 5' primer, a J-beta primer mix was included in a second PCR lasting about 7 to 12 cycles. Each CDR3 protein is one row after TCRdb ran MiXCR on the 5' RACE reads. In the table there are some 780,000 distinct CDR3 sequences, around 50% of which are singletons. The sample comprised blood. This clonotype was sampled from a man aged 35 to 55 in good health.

The CDR3 nucleotides are TGTGCCACCCCCGGACAGGGGGCAGATACGCAGTATTTT. Translating it yields CATPGQGADTQYF. The chain uses TRBV28 and TRBJ2-3; TRBD1 matches at 10 bases. Germline trimming cut 10 bases from V and 4 bases from J; bases unmatched to any gene: 5. Germline lookup yields CDR1 MDHEN and CDR2 SYDVKM. CDR3 size: 13 residues.